The sequence of this T cell receptor beta chain was determined in a study of T cell responses to AZD1222 COVID-19 vaccine. Study-level points and caveats: Two doses of AZD1222 preceded a rise in Spike-specific TCR breadth and depth. Targeting of unmutated variant regions was reportedly seen in nearly half of spike-specific TCRs.

For this clone: Its antigen is not identified.

Libraries were prepared by immunoSEQ multiplex PCR; TCRdb keeps only in-frame clonotypes and omits some of them. The sample includes fewer than 130,000 clones, 70% to 90% of them seen just once. Trimming removed 1 base from V and 3 bases from J; junction bases left unmatched: 7. Per germline, CDR1 LNHNV and CDR2 YYDKDF (reference sequence). CDR3 length equals 18 residues. V and J are TRBV15 and TRBJ1-5; the match to TRBD1 covers 12 bases. The clonotype originates from an adult who received the AZD1222 COVID-19 vaccine. Here the sequenced sample was peripheral blood, taken 28 days after the second AZD1222 dose. In DNA, the CDR3 is TGTGCCACCAGCAGAGTGGGGGACAGGGGGCGCCTCAATCAGCCCCAGCATTTT. It translates to CATSRVGDRGRLNQPQHF.